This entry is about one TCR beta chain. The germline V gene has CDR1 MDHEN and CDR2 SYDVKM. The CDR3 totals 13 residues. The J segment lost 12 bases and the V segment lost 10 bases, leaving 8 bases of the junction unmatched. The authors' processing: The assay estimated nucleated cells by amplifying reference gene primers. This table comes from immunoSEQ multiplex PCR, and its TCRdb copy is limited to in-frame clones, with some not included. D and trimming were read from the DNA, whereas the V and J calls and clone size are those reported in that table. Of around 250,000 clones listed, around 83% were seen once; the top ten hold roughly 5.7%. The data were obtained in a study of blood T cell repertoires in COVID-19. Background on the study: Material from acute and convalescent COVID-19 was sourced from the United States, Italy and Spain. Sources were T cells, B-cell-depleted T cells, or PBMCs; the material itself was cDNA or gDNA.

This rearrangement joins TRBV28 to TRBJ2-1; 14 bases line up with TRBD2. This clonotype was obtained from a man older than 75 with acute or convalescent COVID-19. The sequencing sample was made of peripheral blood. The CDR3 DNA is TGTGCCACCACGGGACTAGCGGGAGTGGGGCAGTTCTTC. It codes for CATTGLAGVGQFF.